This TCR beta chain was captured by sequencing in a study of shared clonotypes between healthy human individuals. The overall study: Donors had three CD4 naive, three CD4 memory, two CD8 naive and one CD8 memory plate apiece.

All donors were Caucasian adults living in Nashville, Tennessee. The split of CD4+ cells yielded CD45RA+ naive and CD45RA-negative memory subsets. Clones were read by immunoSEQ multiplex PCR, and TCRdb kept only the in-frame ones, dropping some. This table has 300,000 to 400,000 clones, around two thirds appearing once. CDR1 SQVTM and CDR2 ANQGSEA come from the germline V gene. Losses at the gene ends were 4 bases for V and 7 bases for J; bases not matched to a gene: 5. The CDR3 extends over 12 amino acids. This chain joins TRBV29-1 and TRBJ1-2, with 8 bases matching TRBD1. Specimen: memory CD4+ T cells sorted from blood. Stated subset: CD45RA-negative fraction. This receptor was identified in a man between 25 and 39 years old in good health. The CDR3 sequence: CSVGRGLRGYTF. The CDR3 nucleotides are TGCAGCGTTGGCAGGGGGCTGCGTGGCTACACCTTC.